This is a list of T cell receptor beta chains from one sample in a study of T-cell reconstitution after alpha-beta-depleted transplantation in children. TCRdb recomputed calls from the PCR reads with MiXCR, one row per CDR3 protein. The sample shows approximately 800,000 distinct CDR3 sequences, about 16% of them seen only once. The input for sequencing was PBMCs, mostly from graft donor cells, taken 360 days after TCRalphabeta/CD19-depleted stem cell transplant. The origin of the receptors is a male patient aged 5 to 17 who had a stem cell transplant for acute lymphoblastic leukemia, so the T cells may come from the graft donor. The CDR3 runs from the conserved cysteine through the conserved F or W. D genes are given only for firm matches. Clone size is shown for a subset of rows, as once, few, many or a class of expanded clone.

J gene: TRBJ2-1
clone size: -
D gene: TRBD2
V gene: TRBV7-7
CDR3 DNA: TGTGCCAGCAGCTCCCTCGGGGCTAGCGGGAGGGACGATGAGCAGTTCTTC
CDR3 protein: CASSSLGASGRDDEQFF

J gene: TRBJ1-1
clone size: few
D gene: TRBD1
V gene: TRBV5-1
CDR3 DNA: TGCGCCAGCAGCTCTACAGGGGGATTAGAAGCTTTCTTT
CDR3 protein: CASSSTGGLEAFF

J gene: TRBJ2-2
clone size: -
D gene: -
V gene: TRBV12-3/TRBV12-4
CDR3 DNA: TGTGCCAGCAGCCAAACAGGGATTTCCACCGGGGAGCTGTTTTTT
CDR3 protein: CASSQTGISTGELFF

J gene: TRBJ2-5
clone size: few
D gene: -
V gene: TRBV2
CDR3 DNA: TGTGCCAGCAGTCAAAAGGGGACCCAGTACTTC
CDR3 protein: CASSQKGTQYF

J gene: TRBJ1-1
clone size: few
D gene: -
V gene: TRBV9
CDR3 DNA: TGTGCCAGCAGCCCCGCAGCGGGGTATCGCAGAGCTTTCTTT
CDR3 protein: CASSPAAGYRRAFF

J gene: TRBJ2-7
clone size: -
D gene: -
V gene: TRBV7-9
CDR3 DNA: TGTGCCAGCAGCCGGGGGTTCACCTCCAACGAGCAGTACTTC
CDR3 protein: CASSRGFTSNEQYF

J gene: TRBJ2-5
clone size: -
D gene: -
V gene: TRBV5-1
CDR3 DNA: TGCGCCAGCAGCTTGGAAATAGGTGGCACCCAGTACTTC
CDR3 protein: CASSLEIGGTQYF

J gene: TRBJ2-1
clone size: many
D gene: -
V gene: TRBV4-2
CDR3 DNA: TGTGCCAGCAGCCAACCCGGGAGCTCCTACAATGAGCAGTTCTTC
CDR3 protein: CASSQPGSSYNEQFF

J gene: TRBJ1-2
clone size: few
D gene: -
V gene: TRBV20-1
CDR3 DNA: TGCAGTCCAGGGAGGGACTATGGCTACACCTTC
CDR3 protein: CSPGRDYGYTF

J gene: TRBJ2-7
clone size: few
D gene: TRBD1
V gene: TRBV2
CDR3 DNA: TGTGCCAGCTTCCCCGGACAGGGGATGTACGAGCAGTACTTC
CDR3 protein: CASFPGQGMYEQYF

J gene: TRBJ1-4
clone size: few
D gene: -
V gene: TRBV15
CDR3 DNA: TGTGCCACCAGCAGTGGGCTAACGGGGTTTAATGAAAAACTGTTTTTT
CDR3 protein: CATSSGLTGFNEKLFF

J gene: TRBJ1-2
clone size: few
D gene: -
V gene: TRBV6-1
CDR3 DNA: TGTGCCAGCAGTGAAGAAAACTTAGGGGACTATGGCTACACCTTC
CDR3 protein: CASSEENLGDYGYTF

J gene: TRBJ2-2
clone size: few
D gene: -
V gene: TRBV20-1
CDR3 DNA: TGCAGTGCTCCGCGAGCCGGGGAGCTGTTTTTT
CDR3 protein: CSAPRAGELFF

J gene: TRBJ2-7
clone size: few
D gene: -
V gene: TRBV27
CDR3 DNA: TGTGCCAGCAGTTTATCCCCCCTTGGTAGGCCGAGCTCCTACGAGCAGTACTTC
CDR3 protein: CASSLSPLGRPSSYEQYF

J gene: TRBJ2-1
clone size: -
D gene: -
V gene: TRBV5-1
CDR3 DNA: TGCGCCAGCCGTACCGTGGGCTACCATGAGCAGTTCTTC
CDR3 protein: CASRTVGYHEQFF

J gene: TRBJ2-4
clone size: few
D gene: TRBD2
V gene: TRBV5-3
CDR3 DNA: TGTGCCAGAAGCTTGGCTGGGCGGGAGGGAGCCAAAAACATTCAGTACTTC
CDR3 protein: CARSLAGREGAKNIQYF

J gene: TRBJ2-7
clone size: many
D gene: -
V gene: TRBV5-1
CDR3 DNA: TGCGCCAGCAGCCCTCGGGGACAACCCTACGAGCAGTACTTC
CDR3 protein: CASSPRGQPYEQYF

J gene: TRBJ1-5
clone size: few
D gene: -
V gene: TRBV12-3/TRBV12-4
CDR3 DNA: TGTGCCAGCAGTTTTTACAGGTACAGCCGCAATCAGCCCCAGCATTTT
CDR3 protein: CASSFYRYSRNQPQHF

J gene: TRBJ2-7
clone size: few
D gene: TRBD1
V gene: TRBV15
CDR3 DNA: TGTGCCACCAGCGGGGACAGTCGCCACTACGAGCAGTACTTC
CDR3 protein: CATSGDSRHYEQYF

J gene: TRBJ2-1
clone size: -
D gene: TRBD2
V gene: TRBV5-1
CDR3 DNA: TGCGCCAGCAGCCCGACTAGCGGGAGATTGGGTGAGCAGTTCTTC
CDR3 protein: CASSPTSGRLGEQFF

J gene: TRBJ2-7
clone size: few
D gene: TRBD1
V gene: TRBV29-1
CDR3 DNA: TGCAGCGGGCGGACAGGGTTCGAGCAGTACTTC
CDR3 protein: CSGRTGFEQYF

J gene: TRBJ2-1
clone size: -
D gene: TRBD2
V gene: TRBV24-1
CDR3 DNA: TGTGCCACCAGTGGGACTAGCGGGGTCAATGAGCAGTTCTTC
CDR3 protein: CATSGTSGVNEQFF

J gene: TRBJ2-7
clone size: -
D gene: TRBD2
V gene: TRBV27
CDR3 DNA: TGTGCCAGCAAGGGAGTAGCGGGAGGATCCTACGAGCAGTACTTC
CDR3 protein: CASKGVAGGSYEQYF

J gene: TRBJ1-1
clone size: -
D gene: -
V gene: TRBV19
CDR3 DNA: TGTGCCAGTAGTAAACGGGACAAAGCGAACACTGAAGCTTTCTTT
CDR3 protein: CASSKRDKANTEAFF

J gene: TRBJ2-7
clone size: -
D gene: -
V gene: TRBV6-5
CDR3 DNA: TGTGCCAGCAGTTACGGCAGGCTCTACGAGCAGTACTTC
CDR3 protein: CASSYGRLYEQYF

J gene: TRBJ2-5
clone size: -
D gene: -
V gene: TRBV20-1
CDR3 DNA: TGCAGTGCTAGAGATGGGGGGTCGGAGACCCAGTACTTC
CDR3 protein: CSARDGGSETQYF

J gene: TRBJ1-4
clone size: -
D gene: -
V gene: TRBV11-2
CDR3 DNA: TGTGCCAGCAGCTTAGACAGCAATAATGAAAAACTGTTTTTT
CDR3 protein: CASSLDSNNEKLFF

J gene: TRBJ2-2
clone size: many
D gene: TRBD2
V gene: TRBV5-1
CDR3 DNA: TGCGCCAGCAGCTTCCTTGGAGGGCTAGCGGGCGGGGAGCTGTTTTTT
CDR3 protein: CASSFLGGLAGGELFF

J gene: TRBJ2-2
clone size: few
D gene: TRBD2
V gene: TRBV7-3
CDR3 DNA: TGTGCCAGCAGCCCTGAAGGACTAGCGCGGACCGGGGAGCTGTTTTTT
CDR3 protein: CASSPEGLARTGELFF

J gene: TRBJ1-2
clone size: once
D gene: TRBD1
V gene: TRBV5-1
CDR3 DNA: TGCGCCAGCAGCTCGGACAGGGGGCGAGGTGGCTACACCTTC
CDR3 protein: CASSSDRGRGGYTF

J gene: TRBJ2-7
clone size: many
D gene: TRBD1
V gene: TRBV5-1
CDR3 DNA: TGCGCCAGCAGCCCGGGACAGCCGAGCGAGCAGTACTTC
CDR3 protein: CASSPGQPSEQYF

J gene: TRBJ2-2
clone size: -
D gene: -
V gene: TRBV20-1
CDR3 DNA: TGCAGTGCTAGTAGGACAGTCAACACCGGGGAGCTGTTTTTT
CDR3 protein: CSASRTVNTGELFF

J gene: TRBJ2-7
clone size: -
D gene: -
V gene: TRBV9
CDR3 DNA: TGTGCCAGCAGCGCGAACGGCGGGCGTTACTACGAGCAGTACTTC
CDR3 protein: CASSANGGRYYEQYF

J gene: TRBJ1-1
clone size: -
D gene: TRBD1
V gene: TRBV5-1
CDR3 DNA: TGCGCCAGCAGCATTGCTCCAGGGGGCGCGAATAGGAGGACTGAAGCTTTCTTT
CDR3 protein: CASSIAPGGANRRTEAFF

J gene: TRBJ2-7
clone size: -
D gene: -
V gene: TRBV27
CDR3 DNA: TGTGCCAGCAGGAGGACATCCCCTGGCGAGCAGTACTTC
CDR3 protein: CASRRTSPGEQYF

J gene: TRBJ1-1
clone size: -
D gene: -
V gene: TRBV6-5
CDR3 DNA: TGTGCCAGCAGTTACTCTTCACCGGGCCCCGGCAACACTGAAGCTTTCTTT
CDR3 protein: CASSYSSPGPGNTEAFF

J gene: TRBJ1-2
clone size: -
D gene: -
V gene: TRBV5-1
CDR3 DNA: TGCGCCAGCAGCGAAATCCCGACAGGTGTATCTGATGGCTACACCTTC
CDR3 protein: CASSEIPTGVSDGYTF

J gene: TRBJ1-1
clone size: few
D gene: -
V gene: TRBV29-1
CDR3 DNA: TGCAGCGTTGGACAGTTGAACACTGAAGCTTTCTTT
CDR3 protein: CSVGQLNTEAFF

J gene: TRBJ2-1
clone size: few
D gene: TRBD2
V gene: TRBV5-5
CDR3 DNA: TGTGCCAGCAGCTTGCTTCTAGCGGGAGGTTTCTCCTACAATGAGCAGTTCTTC
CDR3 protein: CASSLLLAGGFSYNEQFF

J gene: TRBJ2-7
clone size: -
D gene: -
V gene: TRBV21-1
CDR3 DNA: TGTGCCAGCAGCAAAGCTGAGAACTGGAAGCTCTACGAGCAGTACTTC
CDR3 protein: CASSKAENWKLYEQYF

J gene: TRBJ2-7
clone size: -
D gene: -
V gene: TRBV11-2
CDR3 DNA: TGTGCCAGCAGCTTTCGGGGGCGGAGCTCCTACGAGCAGTACTTC
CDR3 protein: CASSFRGRSSYEQYF

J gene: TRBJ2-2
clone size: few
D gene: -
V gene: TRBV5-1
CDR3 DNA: TGCGCCAGCAGCCGACTAAACCTTCAGGGCGACGGGGAGCTGTTTTTT
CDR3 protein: CASSRLNLQGDGELFF

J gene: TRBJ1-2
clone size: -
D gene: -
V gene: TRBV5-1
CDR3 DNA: TGCGCCAGCAGCCCAGGGGAGAATGGCTACACCTTC
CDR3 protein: CASSPGENGYTF

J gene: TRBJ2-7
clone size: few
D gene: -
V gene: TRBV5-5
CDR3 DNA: TGTGCCAGCAGCTTGGAAGTAGCGTCCGAGCAGTACTTC
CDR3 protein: CASSLEVASEQYF

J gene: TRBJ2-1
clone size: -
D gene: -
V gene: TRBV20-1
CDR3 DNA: TGCAGTGCTAGAGATCGCCCCGGGGGCTGGGGCTCCTACAATGAGCAGTTCTTC
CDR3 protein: CSARDRPGGWGSYNEQFF

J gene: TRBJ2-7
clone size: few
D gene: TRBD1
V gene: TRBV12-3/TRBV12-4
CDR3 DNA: TGTGCCAGCAAATTACAGGGGCTACCCTACGAGCAGTACTTC
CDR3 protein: CASKLQGLPYEQYF

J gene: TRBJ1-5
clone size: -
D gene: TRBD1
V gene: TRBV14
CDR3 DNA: TGTGCCAGCAGCCCTACCTCCGGGACAGGGGGCTTCGTTCAGCCCCAGCATTTT
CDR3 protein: CASSPTSGTGGFVQPQHF

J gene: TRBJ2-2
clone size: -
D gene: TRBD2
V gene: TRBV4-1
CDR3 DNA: TGCGCCAGCAGCCAAGTAGTTATTACGGCGGGAGGGCCGAACACCGGGGAGCTGTTTTTT
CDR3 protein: CASSQVVITAGGPNTGELFF

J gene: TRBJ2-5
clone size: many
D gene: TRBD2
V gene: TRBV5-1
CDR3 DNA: TGCGCCAGCAGCTTCGGACTAGCTAGGGAGACCCAGTACTTC
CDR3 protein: CASSFGLARETQYF

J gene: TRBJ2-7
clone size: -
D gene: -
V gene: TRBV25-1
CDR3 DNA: TGTGCCAGCAGTGCAATTACAGGGTCCTACGAGCAGTACTTC
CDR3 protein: CASSAITGSYEQYF

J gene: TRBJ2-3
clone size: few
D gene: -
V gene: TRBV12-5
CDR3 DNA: TGTGCTAGTGGTTTGTCGGGGATTAAAGATACGCAGTATTTT
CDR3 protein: CASGLSGIKDTQYF

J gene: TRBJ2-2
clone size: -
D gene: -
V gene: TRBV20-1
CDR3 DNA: TGCAGTGCTAGGCCGACTATAGGAACCGGGGAGCTGTTTTTT
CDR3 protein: CSARPTIGTGELFF

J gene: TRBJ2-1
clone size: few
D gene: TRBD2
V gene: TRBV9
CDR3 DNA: TGTGCCAGCAGCCAGGGTGGGTCTAGCGGGACCTACAATGAGCAGTTCTTC
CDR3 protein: CASSQGGSSGTYNEQFF

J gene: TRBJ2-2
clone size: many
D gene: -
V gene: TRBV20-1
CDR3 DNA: TGCAGTGCTAGAGGGGGAAATGTGGGTTCGAACACCGGGGAGCTGTTTTTT
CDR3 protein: CSARGGNVGSNTGELFF